This T cell receptor (beta chain) appears in the sequencing data of a study of coeliac disease (dated by TCRdb to the early 2020s). With respect to the entire study: Each coeliac patient fell into one of three classes: newly diagnosed active disease, refractory coeliac disease type I, or disease kept under control by a gluten-free diet. High-resolution HLA typing was unavailable, so biased TRBV7-2 usage was queried as a proof of principle. The full study included some 30 patients: around 22 with serologically confirmed coeliac disease and 8 controls with non-small intestinal disorders. TRB sequencing worked for samples from roughly 29 subjects, and these included 24 paired bulk unsorted intraepithelial and lamina propria cell samples. The study set out to describe the TR repertoires of small intestinal T cells in active coeliac disease, refractory type I coeliac disease, and coeliac disease treated with a gluten-free diet. Next-generation sequencing of rearranged TRB and TRG CDR3 regions was used on small intestinal lymphocyte fractions taken from coeliac and non-coeliac patients.

The library was prepared using the immunoSEQ multiplex PCR assay. Using reverse primers that targeted J gene segments together with forward primers that targeted V gene segments, the TR loci were amplified in a multiplexed PCR. The Illumina HiSeq System was used to sequence the amplified CDR3 regions. In the source study's methods: A nearest-neighbour algorithm merged closely related reads to remove PCR and sequencing errors and collapse data into unique sequences. Repertoires were summarised by clonality and by T cell density, defined as TR molecules per amount of genomic DNA input. CDR3 amino acid sequences present in at least 80% of unsorted samples were defined as public TRs, and these public TRs were then tested for differential abundance between coeliac and control samples. Each lamina propria sample was queried against a list of more than 200 published gliadin-specific TRB sequences. Disease-group differences in clonality and density were tested with Kruskal-Wallis tests followed by Dunn post-tests. The clones in this table, taken by TCRdb from immuneACCESS, are in-frame only. Not every clone is retained; where verified, under half of the shortfall comes from an unresolved V gene, and the cause of the rest is unknown. For V, J and clone size, that table is used; D and trimming come from the DNA. The sample table contains about 6,700 clones; only one count was recorded for 65% to 80% of them. The biggest ten clones account for roughly 4.3% of the sample.

From cysteine to phenylalanine, the CDR3 is 14 amino acids long. Just the 42-base CDR3 DNA is kept, in frame starting at base 1. As encoded in the germline V gene, CDR1 is SQVTM while CDR2 is ANQGSEA. V was cut back by 7 bases and J by 2 bases, leaving a gap of 16 bases between them. Comment on this clone: Its antigen is not yet known. No much larger clone exists at a distance of one base, and base qualities are not known.

Cells were frozen in aliquots of around 500,000 in DMSO/FBS in liquid nitrogen, and a single aliquot from each fraction was used for sequencing. Every one of the 30 study patients had an endoscopy and a small intestinal biopsy. Lamina propria cells were released by collagenase digestion of the biopsy tissue remaining after intraepithelial cell isolation. Genomic DNA was extracted from frozen unsorted cell fractions using the Qiagen DNeasy blood extraction kit. Findings and caveats that apply to the study as a whole: Published gliadin-specific TRB sequences turned up in about 45% of the 18 coeliac lamina propria samples, compared with only 1 of 6 controls. The approach was considered by the authors to be unsuitable for unbiased detection of gliadin-specific T cells, as gliadin-specific T cells are scarce and rarely shared between patients. TRB repertoires were found to be largely private, with most amino acid sequences unique to one sample, and no significant difference in V-gene usage was found between disease groups. Cross-contamination between compartments was possible, because separating intraepithelial cells from lamina propria cells did not produce high-purity fractions. Compared with controls, active coeliac intraepithelial and lamina propria samples had TRB and TRG repertoires of lower clonality, which suggests that diverse T cells were recruited.

The sequenced sample was lamina propria lymphocytes from the gut. What this sample's cell subset or site label stands for: lamina propria cell (LPC) fraction of small intestinal biopsy. The chain is encoded by TRBV29-1 joined to TRBJ2-3; TRBD2 could be the D gene, as 6 bases match. The TCR sequence derives from a woman younger than 30 with active celiac disease. CDR3 sequence: CSAWDSTNTDTQYF. The base sequence is TGCAGCGCTTGGGACTCGACTAACACAGATACGCAGTATTTT.